This is a list of T cell receptor beta chains from one sample in a study of blood T cells in healthy people across ages. TCRdb reanalysed the 5' RACE reads using MiXCR and keeps one entry per CDR3 protein. The sample holds approximately 1,000,000 distinct CDR3 sequences, about two fifths seen once. Sequenced input: blood. These receptors originate from a young man in good health. The CDR3 runs from the conserved cysteine through the conserved F or W. The order of the fields is V gene, D gene, J gene, clone size, CDR3 protein, CDR3 DNA. D genes are given only for firm matches. Clone size is given for some rows only: seen once, a few or many times, or a class if the clone is expanded.

>TRBV7-9|TRBD1|TRBJ2-5|few
CASSSGGTVKETQYF
TGTGCCAGCAGCTCCGGTGGGACAGTAAAAGAGACCCAGTACTTC
>TRBV20-1|-|TRBJ1-2|-
CSASGGEGTQEDYGYTF
TGCAGTGCTAGTGGGGGAGAGGGGACGCAAGAGGACTATGGCTACACCTTC
>TRBV20-1|TRBD2|TRBJ2-3|-
CSARGGGGVPSTDTQYF
TGCAGTGCTAGAGGAGGTGGGGGGGTTCCTAGCACAGATACGCAGTATTTT
>TRBV4-2|TRBD2|TRBJ2-5|few
CASGQRGLVDEETQYF
TGTGCCAGCGGCCAACGGGGACTAGTAGACGAAGAGACCCAGTACTTC
>TRBV6-2/TRBV6-3|-|TRBJ2-1|few
CASSYPPDEQFF
TGTGCCAGCAGTTACCCTCCGGATGAGCAGTTCTTC
>TRBV9|TRBD2|TRBJ2-3|-
CASSAGGTTRDTQYF
TGTGCCAGCAGCGCGGGGGGGACAACGAGGGATACGCAGTATTTT
>TRBV20-1|TRBD1|TRBJ1-5|many
CSAPLGTGGNQPQHF
TGCAGTGCTCCGCTCGGGACAGGGGGCAATCAGCCCCAGCATTTT
>TRBV11-2|-|TRBJ2-2|-
CASSLVRFVTGELFF
TGTGCCAGCAGCTTAGTGAGATTTGTCACCGGGGAGCTGTTTTTT
>TRBV6-4|TRBD1|TRBJ2-3|-
CASSDSGQGVDTQYF
TGTGCCAGCAGTGACTCCGGGCAGGGGGTTGATACGCAGTATTTT
>TRBV7-2|-|TRBJ1-1|-
CASSGAQGWTEAFF
TGTGCCAGCTCAGGGGCCCAGGGCTGGACTGAAGCTTTCTTT
>TRBV7-2|-|TRBJ1-2|-
CASTPPGLVSGYTF
TGTGCCAGCACCCCGCCGGGACTAGTTTCTGGCTACACCTTC
>TRBV19|TRBD1|TRBJ1-1|-
CASSIWSTGDAQAFF
TGTGCCAGTAGTATCTGGTCTACAGGGGACGCTCAGGCTTTCTTT
>TRBV11-2|TRBD2|TRBJ2-3|few
CASSGLARTDTQYF
TGTGCCAGCAGCGGACTAGCGCGCACAGATACGCAGTATTTT
>TRBV4-2|-|TRBJ1-1|many
CASSPPNREDTEAFF
TGTGCCAGCAGCCCTCCGAACAGGGAGGACACTGAAGCTTTCTTT
>TRBV19|TRBD2|TRBJ2-3|-
CASKERSGGASTDTQYF
TGTGCCAGTAAAGAACGGAGCGGGGGGGCTAGCACAGATACGCAGTATTTT